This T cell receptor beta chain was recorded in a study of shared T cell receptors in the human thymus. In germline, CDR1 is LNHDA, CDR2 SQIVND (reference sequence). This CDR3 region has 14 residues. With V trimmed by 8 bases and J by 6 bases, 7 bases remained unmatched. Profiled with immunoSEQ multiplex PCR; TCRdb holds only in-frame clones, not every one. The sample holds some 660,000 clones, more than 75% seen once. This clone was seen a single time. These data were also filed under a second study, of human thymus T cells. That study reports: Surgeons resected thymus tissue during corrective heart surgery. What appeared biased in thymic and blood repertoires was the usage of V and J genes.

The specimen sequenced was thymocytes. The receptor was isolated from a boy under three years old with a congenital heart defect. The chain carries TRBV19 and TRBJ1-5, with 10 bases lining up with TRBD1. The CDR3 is CASSHRQGAQPQHF. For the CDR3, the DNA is TGTGCCAGTTCCCACAGACAGGGGGCTCAGCCCCAGCATTTT.